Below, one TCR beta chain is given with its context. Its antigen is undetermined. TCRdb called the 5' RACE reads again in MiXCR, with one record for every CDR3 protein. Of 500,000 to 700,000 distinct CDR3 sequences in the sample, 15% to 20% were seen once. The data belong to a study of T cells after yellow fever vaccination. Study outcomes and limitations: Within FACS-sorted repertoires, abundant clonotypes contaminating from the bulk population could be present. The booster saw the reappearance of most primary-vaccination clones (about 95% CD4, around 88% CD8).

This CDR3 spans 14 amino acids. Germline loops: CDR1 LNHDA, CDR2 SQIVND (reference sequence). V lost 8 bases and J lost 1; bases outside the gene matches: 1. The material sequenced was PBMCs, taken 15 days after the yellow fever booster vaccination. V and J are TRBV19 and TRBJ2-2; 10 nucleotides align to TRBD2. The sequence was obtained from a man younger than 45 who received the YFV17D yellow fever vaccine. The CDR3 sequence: CASEREGNTGELFF. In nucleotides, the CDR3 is TGTGCCAGTGAGCGGGAGGGGAACACCGGGGAGCTGTTTTTT.